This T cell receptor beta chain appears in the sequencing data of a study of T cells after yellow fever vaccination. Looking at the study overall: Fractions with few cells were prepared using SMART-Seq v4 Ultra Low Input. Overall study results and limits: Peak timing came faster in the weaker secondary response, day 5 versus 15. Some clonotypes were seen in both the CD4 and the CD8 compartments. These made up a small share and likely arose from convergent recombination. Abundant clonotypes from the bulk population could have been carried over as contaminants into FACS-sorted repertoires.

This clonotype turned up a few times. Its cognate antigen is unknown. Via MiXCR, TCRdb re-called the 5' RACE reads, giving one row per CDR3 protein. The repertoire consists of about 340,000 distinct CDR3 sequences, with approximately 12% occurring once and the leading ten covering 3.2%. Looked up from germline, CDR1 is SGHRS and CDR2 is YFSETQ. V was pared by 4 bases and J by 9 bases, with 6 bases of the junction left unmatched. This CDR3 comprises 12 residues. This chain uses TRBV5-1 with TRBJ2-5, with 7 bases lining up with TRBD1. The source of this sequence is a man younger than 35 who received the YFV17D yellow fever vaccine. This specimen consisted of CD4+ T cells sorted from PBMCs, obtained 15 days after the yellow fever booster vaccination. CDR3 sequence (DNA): TGCGCCAGCAGCACCGACAGGGAATCCCAGTACTTC. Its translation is CASSTDRESQYF.